Below, one T cell receptor beta chain is given with its context. Sequencing was performed with immunoSEQ multiplex PCR; in TCRdb, only in-frame clones are kept and a portion is missing. Of about 180,000 clones listed, around 86% are singletons. The source of the sample is a study of blood T cell repertoires in COVID-19. Trimming removed 7 bases at V and 2 bases at J, with 15 bases between. Germline CDR1 is MNHEY and CDR2 is SVGAGI. The CDR3 totals 14 residues. The V and J genes are TRBV6-5 and TRBJ2-7; D gene uncertain. The receptor comes from a woman in her twenties or thirties who had recovered from COVID-19. The specimen was PBMCs or T cells enriched from blood (not recorded which). CDR3: CASTSHLLPYEQYF. The DNA for the CDR3 is TGTGCCAGCACCTCACACCTGCTCCCCTACGAGCAGTACTTC.